Listed below are T cell receptor beta chains from one sample, sequenced in a study of cytomegalovirus exposure and HLA in healthy donors. Using immunoSEQ multiplex PCR, the repertoire was profiled, and TCRdb retains in-frame clones only, with some absent. Here the sample spans just over 95,000 clones, 78% being singletons. The source material was PBMCs. These TCRs come from a woman in her thirties or forties in good health and CMV-seropositive. Each CDR3 is given with its conserved first and last residue.

J gene,V gene,CDR3 protein
TRBJ2-2,TRBV6-1,CASLNRGLNTGELFF
TRBJ1-2,TRBV6-5,CASSRDSAYGYTF
TRBJ2-7,TRBV5-4,CASSLPTGCEQYF
TRBJ1-2,TRBV10-3,CASQSLNNYGYTF
TRBJ1-5,TRBV7-8,CASSLALTGFYSNQPQHF
TRBJ1-1,TRBV7-3,CASSLTGGDTEAFF
TRBJ2-7,TRBV28,CASTTSVYEQYF
TRBJ1-1,TRBV27,CASGYRDRATEAFF
TRBJ2-5,TRBV6-5,CASSYPTGYVETQYF
TRBJ1-2,TRBV6-5,CASSYGPDYGYTF
-,TRBV19,CASTDRTYEQYF
TRBJ2-1,TRBV15,CATSRGGIAGSNEQFF
TRBJ2-3,TRBV27,CASSQSRQSDTQYF
TRBJ2-1,TRBV4-1,CASSQRATDYNEQFF
TRBJ2-1,TRBV28,CASARRRGRDEQFF
TRBJ1-1,TRBV11-1,CASSHPGEGDTEAFF
TRBJ1-3,TRBV19,CASSIRLAGLGNTIYF
TRBJ2-3,TRBV7-2,CASSDGTSGSTDTQYF
TRBJ1-2,TRBV18,CASSPGPSGQNYGYTF
TRBJ2-1,TRBV19,CASSIVIGGRGYNEQFF
TRBJ1-1,TRBV14,CASSQATGNMATEAFF
TRBJ1-1,TRBV29-1,CSVEGWGDTEAFF
TRBJ1-2,TRBV30,CAWSLKGTGGYTF
TRBJ2-7,TRBV29-1,CSVVGSATSSFEQYF
TRBJ2-5,TRBV9,CASSRSGREGETQYF
TRBJ1-1,TRBV9,CASSVGQGLSDTEAFF
TRBJ2-7,TRBV4-1,CASSGGDRTYEQYF
TRBJ1-1,TRBV4-2,CASSQDTTGVGSEAFF
TRBJ2-1,TRBV19,CASRHGLAEGNEQFF